The entry that follows covers one T cell receptor (beta chain) sequence. Its antigen is currently unknown. The data belong to a study of cytomegalovirus exposure and HLA in healthy donors. Study-level points and caveats: Clonal expansion, a later analysis showed, was greater in HLA-associated TCR beta chains than in equally common others. Association with HLA alleles at 0.05 false discovery rate was found for around 17,000 TCR beta sequences in a later analysis. It is likely that the observed cluster of highly shared sequence variants was a sequencing artifact. A later analysis found most CMV-associated TCR beta chains apparently HLA-restricted.

The PCR ran on 60 Vbeta and 13 Jbeta primers. TCRdb keeps only in-frame clones here, not all; method: immunoSEQ multiplex PCR. This sample yields 150,000 to 200,000 clones, of which about four fifths are seen a single time; just under 5% belongs to the top ten. Trimming left V 4 bases short and J 7 bases short, with 11 bases between. The CDR3 sequence is 11 residues long. Germline V gives CDR1 SQVTM, CDR2 ANQGSEA. The chain recombines TRBV29-1 with TRBJ2-7; the D gene is possibly TRBD1 (5 bases). The receptor was isolated from a woman younger than 30 in good health and CMV-seropositive. The sequenced sample consisted of PBMCs. CDR3 sequence reads: CSVATQGEQYF. CDR3 nucleotide sequence: TGCAGCGTTGCGACCCAGGGAGAGCAGTACTTC.